The rows below give T cell receptor beta chains drawn from one sample of a study of Ad26.COV2.S vaccination and SARS-CoV-2 variants. Generated by immunoSEQ multiplex PCR, the TCRdb table keeps only in-frame clones and is missing some. The table lists about 400,000 clones, over 80% of them singletons. Sequenced material: peripheral blood, taken in a trial of Ad26.COV2.S vaccine versus placebo. The receptors stem from a person aged 18-65 years who received the Ad26.COV2.S COVID-19 vaccine or a placebo. CDR3s include the opening cysteine and the closing phenylalanine or tryptophan. Fields, in order: J gene, D gene, V gene, clone size, CDR3 DNA, CDR3 protein. A D gene is named only where the DNA matches it firmly. The size of a clone is reported for some rows only, either as once, few or many, or as a class for expanded clones.

J gene: TRBJ2-7
D gene: .
V gene: TRBV5-4
clone size: once
CDR3 DNA: TGTGCCAGCAGCTTTGGTCCAGGGGTATACGAGCAGTACTTC
CDR3 protein: CASSFGPGVYEQYF

J gene: TRBJ2-7
D gene: .
V gene: TRBV4-3
clone size: .
CDR3 DNA: TGCGCCAGCAGCCAAGGACAGACCTACGAGCAGTACTTC
CDR3 protein: CASSQGQTYEQYF

J gene: TRBJ2-3
D gene: .
V gene: TRBV5-5
clone size: .
CDR3 DNA: TGTGCCAGCAGACCCGCGGGCAGGGAGGACACAGATACGCAGTATTTT
CDR3 protein: CASRPAGREDTDTQYF

J gene: TRBJ2-3
D gene: .
V gene: TRBV6-5
clone size: .
CDR3 DNA: TGTGCCAGCAGTTCGACGGGGCATATCACAGATACGCAGTATTTT
CDR3 protein: CASSSTGHITDTQYF

J gene: TRBJ2-7
D gene: .
V gene: TRBV20-1
clone size: .
CDR3 DNA: TGCAGTGCTAGTGAGCGGTACGAGCAGTACTTC
CDR3 protein: CSASERYEQYF

J gene: TRBJ2-3
D gene: TRBD1
V gene: TRBV2
clone size: .
CDR3 DNA: TGTGCCAGCAGTCTGACAGGGTCGGGCACAGATACGCAGTATTTT
CDR3 protein: CASSLTGSGTDTQYF

J gene: TRBJ2-5
D gene: .
V gene: TRBV19
clone size: .
CDR3 DNA: TGTGCCAGTAGTATTTCTTCCGCAAGGGGACAAGAGACCCAGTACTTC
CDR3 protein: CASSISSARGQETQYF

J gene: TRBJ1-2
D gene: TRBD1
V gene: TRBV13
clone size: .
CDR3 DNA: TGTGCCAGCAGCAGGCGAGAGGAAGGACAGGGAAACTATGGCTACACCTTC
CDR3 protein: CASSRREEGQGNYGYTF

J gene: TRBJ2-7
D gene: TRBD1
V gene: TRBV18
clone size: .
CDR3 DNA: TGTGCCAGCTCAGCAATGGGACAGGGCCCCTACGAGCAGTACTTC
CDR3 protein: CASSAMGQGPYEQYF

J gene: TRBJ1-1
D gene: TRBD1
V gene: TRBV4-3
clone size: .
CDR3 DNA: TGCGCCAGCAGCCAGGCGACAGGGTGGGCCACTGAAGCTTTCTTT
CDR3 protein: CASSQATGWATEAFF

J gene: TRBJ1-6
D gene: .
V gene: TRBV30
clone size: .
CDR3 DNA: TGTGCCTGGAGCAGGGAAACCTATAATTCACCCCTCCACTTT
CDR3 protein: CAWSRETYNSPLHF

J gene: TRBJ1-2
D gene: .
V gene: TRBV30
clone size: once
CDR3 DNA: TGTGCCTGGAGTTTTTGGGACCGCGATTATGGCTACACCTTC
CDR3 protein: CAWSFWDRDYGYTF

J gene: TRBJ1-4
D gene: .
V gene: TRBV5-6
clone size: .
CDR3 DNA: TGTGCCAGCAGCTTGGGTCGGGGGCGCGGGGGAACAACTAATGAAAAACTGTTTTTT
CDR3 protein: CASSLGRGRGGTTNEKLFF

J gene: TRBJ2-7
D gene: TRBD2
V gene: TRBV4-3
clone size: .
CDR3 DNA: TGCGCCAGCAGCCAGGCGGGGGGACGATACGAGCAGTACTTC
CDR3 protein: CASSQAGGRYEQYF

J gene: TRBJ1-5
D gene: .
V gene: TRBV19
clone size: once
CDR3 DNA: TGTGCCAGTAGTCCCGGGACTAGCAATCAGCCCCAGCATTTT
CDR3 protein: CASSPGTSNQPQHF

J gene: TRBJ2-3
D gene: .
V gene: TRBV6-2/TRBV6-3
clone size: .
CDR3 DNA: TGTGCCAGCAGTTACTTTGATACGCAGTATTTT
CDR3 protein: CASSYFDTQYF

J gene: TRBJ2-5
D gene: TRBD1
V gene: TRBV19
clone size: .
CDR3 DNA: TGTGCCAGTAGTATGACAGGGTACCAAGAGACCCAGTACTTC
CDR3 protein: CASSMTGYQETQYF

J gene: TRBJ2-3
D gene: .
V gene: TRBV9
clone size: .
CDR3 DNA: TGTGCCAGCAGCGTACCAGCCTCAGGGGTTGCAGATACGCAGTATTTT
CDR3 protein: CASSVPASGVADTQYF

J gene: TRBJ2-1
D gene: TRBD2
V gene: TRBV4-1
clone size: .
CDR3 DNA: TGCGCCAGCAGCCATCCTATAGCGGGGAAAAACAATGAGCAGTTCTTC
CDR3 protein: CASSHPIAGKNNEQFF

J gene: TRBJ1-4
D gene: .
V gene: TRBV19
clone size: .
CDR3 DNA: TGTGCCAGTAGTCCAGGGAGGGTTTATGAAAAACTGTTTTTT
CDR3 protein: CASSPGRVYEKLFF

J gene: TRBJ1-2
D gene: .
V gene: TRBV19
clone size: .
CDR3 DNA: TGTGCCAGCAAGGCAGGGGTCTATGGCTACACCTTC
CDR3 protein: CASKAGVYGYTF

J gene: TRBJ2-1
D gene: TRBD2
V gene: TRBV6-2/TRBV6-3
clone size: .
CDR3 DNA: TGTGCCAGCAGTCCCACTAGCGGGGGACCCTCCTACAATGAGCAGTTCTTC
CDR3 protein: CASSPTSGGPSYNEQFF

J gene: TRBJ2-7
D gene: .
V gene: TRBV4-3
clone size: .
CDR3 DNA: TGCGCCAGCAGCCAAGAAAGTCAGGCCACAGGGCCGTACTACGAGCAGTACTTC
CDR3 protein: CASSQESQATGPYYEQYF

J gene: TRBJ2-1
D gene: TRBD2
V gene: TRBV5-8
clone size: .
CDR3 DNA: TGTGCCAGCAGACGAACTAGCGGGGGTAACAATGAGCAGTTCTTC
CDR3 protein: CASRRTSGGNNEQFF

J gene: TRBJ2-7
D gene: .
V gene: TRBV27
clone size: .
CDR3 DNA: TGTGCCAGCAGTTTAGTCGGCAGTCTCTACGAGCAGTACTTC
CDR3 protein: CASSLVGSLYEQYF

J gene: TRBJ2-7
D gene: .
V gene: TRBV3-1/TRBV3-2
clone size: .
CDR3 DNA: TGTGCCAGCAGCCGAATCGGAACGGGACACGAGCAGTACTTC
CDR3 protein: CASSRIGTGHEQYF

J gene: TRBJ1-6
D gene: .
V gene: TRBV6-5
clone size: .
CDR3 DNA: TGTGCCAGCAGTTACGACCCAGCCCGGTCACCCCTCCACTTT
CDR3 protein: CASSYDPARSPLHF

J gene: TRBJ1-5
D gene: .
V gene: TRBV6-1
clone size: .
CDR3 DNA: TGTGCCAGCAGAGAACAGGGAGGTGTTAGCAATCAGCCCCAGCATTTT
CDR3 protein: CASREQGGVSNQPQHF

J gene: TRBJ1-1
D gene: .
V gene: TRBV18
clone size: .
CDR3 DNA: TGTGCCAGCTCACCGTACACAGGGTCCGGTCCTGAAGCTTTCTTT
CDR3 protein: CASSPYTGSGPEAFF

J gene: TRBJ2-1
D gene: .
V gene: TRBV11-2
clone size: .
CDR3 DNA: TGTGCCAGCAGCTTAGATGGGGGGCTCGATGAGCAGTTCTTC
CDR3 protein: CASSLDGGLDEQFF

J gene: TRBJ2-2
D gene: .
V gene: TRBV5-1
clone size: .
CDR3 DNA: TGCGCCAGCGAACGCTCCGGGAATTCGAACACCGGGGAGCTGTTTTTT
CDR3 protein: CASERSGNSNTGELFF

J gene: TRBJ1-6
D gene: .
V gene: TRBV14
clone size: .
CDR3 DNA: TGTGCCAGCAGCCAAATCACCGGGACCGACAGCTCCCCCCTCCACTTT
CDR3 protein: CASSQITGTDSSPLHF

J gene: TRBJ2-1
D gene: .
V gene: TRBV7-8
clone size: .
CDR3 DNA: TGTGCCAGCAGCCTTAAGTGGAGGGCGGGCAATGAGCAGTTCTTC
CDR3 protein: CASSLKWRAGNEQFF

J gene: TRBJ1-1
D gene: .
V gene: TRBV27
clone size: few
CDR3 DNA: TGTGCCAGCAGTGCAAGCAGGCTGAACACTGAAGCTTTCTTT
CDR3 protein: CASSASRLNTEAFF

J gene: TRBJ2-2
D gene: TRBD1
V gene: TRBV6-5
clone size: .
CDR3 DNA: TGTGCCAGCAGTTACTTGGACAGGGCCGGCGGGGAGCTGTTTTTT
CDR3 protein: CASSYLDRAGGELFF

J gene: TRBJ2-3
D gene: TRBD2
V gene: TRBV4-1
clone size: .
CDR3 DNA: TGCGCCAGCAGCCAAGATCTCGGGGCTAGCGGGGGCGCAGATACGCAGTATTTT
CDR3 protein: CASSQDLGASGGADTQYF

J gene: TRBJ2-5
D gene: TRBD2
V gene: TRBV7-9
clone size: .
CDR3 DNA: TGTGCCAGCAGCCTCCTTGTTGCGGGGGAAAACCAAGAGACCCAGTACTTC
CDR3 protein: CASSLLVAGENQETQYF

J gene: TRBJ2-7
D gene: .
V gene: TRBV27
clone size: once
CDR3 DNA: TGTGCCAGCAGTCTCCGGGCTTCCGCCTACGAGCAGTACTTC
CDR3 protein: CASSLRASAYEQYF

J gene: TRBJ1-1
D gene: TRBD1
V gene: TRBV29-1
clone size: .
CDR3 DNA: TGCAGCGTCAGGGGGGGACAGGGGGATACTGAAGCTTTCTTT
CDR3 protein: CSVRGGQGDTEAFF

J gene: TRBJ2-5
D gene: .
V gene: TRBV5-1
clone size: .
CDR3 DNA: TGCGCCAGCAGCCAGGACAGACAAGAGACCCAGTACTTC
CDR3 protein: CASSQDRQETQYF

J gene: TRBJ1-5
D gene: .
V gene: TRBV27
clone size: .
CDR3 DNA: TGTGCCAGCAGTTTATCGGGCAATCAGCCCCAGCATTTT
CDR3 protein: CASSLSGNQPQHF

J gene: TRBJ1-2
D gene: .
V gene: TRBV11-2
clone size: .
CDR3 DNA: TGTGCCAGCAGCTTAGCAGCAGGGGTAGGCTACACCTTC
CDR3 protein: CASSLAAGVGYTF

J gene: TRBJ2-2
D gene: TRBD2
V gene: TRBV27
clone size: .
CDR3 DNA: TGTGCCAGCAGTTTATGGGCATTGGCGGGGGAGCTCACCGGGGAGCTGTTTTTT
CDR3 protein: CASSLWALAGELTGELFF